This is a list of T cell receptor beta chains from one sample in a study of T cell responses to AZD1222 COVID-19 vaccine. The repertoire was sequenced with immunoSEQ multiplex PCR; TCRdb's copy has only in-frame clones and lacks some. The data contain about 150,000 clones, 90% to 95% of them singletons. The sample here was peripheral blood, taken on day 0 of AZD1222 vaccination. The receptors shown here come from an adult in good health. CDR3s include the opening cysteine and the closing phenylalanine or tryptophan. D genes are given only for firm matches. Size is stated for part of the rows, as once, few or many counts, or as a class when the clone is expanded.

CSVFYRDMNTEAFF | TGCAGCGTTTTCTACAGGGATATGAACACTGAAGCTTTCTTT | TRBJ1-1 | NA | NA | TRBV29-1
CASSQDSRETQYF | TGTGCCAGCAGCCAAGATAGTCGAGAGACCCAGTACTTC | TRBJ2-5 | NA | once | TRBV4-2
CASSLMGITEAFF | TGTGCCAGCAGTTTAATGGGAATCACTGAAGCTTTCTTT | TRBJ1-1 | NA | NA | TRBV12-3/TRBV12-4
CASSPPEGRRWETQYF | TGTGCCAGCAGCCCCCCGGAGGGCAGAAGGTGGGAGACCCAGTACTTC | TRBJ2-5 | NA | NA | TRBV7-9
CASSLRTGVETQYF | TGTGCCAGCAGCCTCCGGACGGGTGTAGAGACCCAGTACTTC | TRBJ2-5 | NA | NA | TRBV14
CASSFGGTGYTF | TGTGCCAGCAGTTTTGGGGGGACGGGCTACACCTTC | TRBJ1-2 | NA | NA | TRBV28
CASSPRDTQYF | TGTGCCAGCTCACCAAGAGATACGCAGTATTTT | TRBJ2-3 | NA | NA | TRBV18
CASSETGGASGYTQYF | TGTGCCAGCAGCGAAACAGGGGGCGCATCGGGGTATACGCAGTATTTT | TRBJ2-3 | TRBD1 | NA | TRBV6-1
CASSSLRDISPLHF | TGTGCCAGCAGTTCCCTCCGGGATATTTCACCCCTCCACTTT | TRBJ1-6 | NA | NA | TRBV28
CASSSVPGQGRNEKLFF | TGTGCCAGCAGCTCCGTCCCGGGACAGGGACGGAATGAAAAACTGTTTTTT | TRBJ1-4 | TRBD1 | NA | TRBV7-9
CASSLTSGTDTQYF | TGTGCCAGCAGCTTGACTAGCGGCACAGATACGCAGTATTTT | TRBJ2-3 | TRBD2 | NA | TRBV5-4
CAIRRPISYNEQFF | TGTGCCATAAGACGGCCGATCTCCTACAATGAGCAGTTCTTC | TRBJ2-1 | NA | NA | TRBV2
CASSQYTVNYGYTF | TGCGCCAGCAGCCAATATACAGTGAACTATGGCTACACCTTC | TRBJ1-2 | NA | NA | TRBV5-1
CASTEEGGDGETQYF | TGTGCCAGCACCGAAGAAGGGGGCGATGGGGAGACCCAGTACTTC | TRBJ2-5 | TRBD1 | NA | TRBV2
CASSAGAGLAGGQETQYF | TGTGCCAGCAGCGCCGGAGCTGGACTAGCGGGGGGCCAAGAGACCCAGTACTTC | TRBJ2-5 | TRBD2 | once | TRBV9
CASSRGGLFSGNTIYF | TGTGCCAGCAGCCGGGGGGGATTATTCTCTGGAAACACCATATATTTT | TRBJ1-3 | NA | few | TRBV5-8
CASSTGTSGAGYQETQYF | TGCGCCAGCAGCACCGGGACTAGCGGGGCGGGGTACCAAGAGACCCAGTACTTC | TRBJ2-5 | TRBD2 | NA | TRBV5-1
CASSYGTGSSGNTIYF | TGTGCCAGCAGTTACGGGACAGGGTCTAGTGGAAACACCATATATTTT | TRBJ1-3 | TRBD1 | NA | TRBV11-2